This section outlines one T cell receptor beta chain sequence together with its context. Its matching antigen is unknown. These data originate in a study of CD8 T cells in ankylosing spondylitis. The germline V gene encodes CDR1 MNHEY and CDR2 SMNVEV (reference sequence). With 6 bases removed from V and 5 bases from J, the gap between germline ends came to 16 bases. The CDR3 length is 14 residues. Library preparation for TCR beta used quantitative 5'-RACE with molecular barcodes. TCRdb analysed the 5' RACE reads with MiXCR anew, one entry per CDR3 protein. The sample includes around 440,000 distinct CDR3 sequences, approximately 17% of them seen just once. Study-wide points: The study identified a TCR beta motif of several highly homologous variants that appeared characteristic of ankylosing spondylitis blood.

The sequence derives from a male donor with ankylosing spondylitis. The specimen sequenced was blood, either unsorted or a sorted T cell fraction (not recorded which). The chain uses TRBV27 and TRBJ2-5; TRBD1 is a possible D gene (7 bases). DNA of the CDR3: TGTGCCAGCAGAGGCAGGGGGGTCGGGGAGACCCAGTACTTC. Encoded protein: CASRGRGVGETQYF.